A selection of T cell receptor beta chains follows, all from one sample in a study of T-cell reconstitution after alpha-beta-depleted transplantation in children. TCRdb redid the calling of the PCR reads with MiXCR, one entry per CDR3 protein. Of a few hundred thousand distinct CDR3 sequences in the sample, 10% to 15% were seen once. The source material was PBMCs, sampled from the stem cell graft. Source of these receptors: a human donor who donated a stem cell graft to a child with Fanconi anemia. Each CDR3 is given with its conserved first and last residue. A D gene is named only where the DNA matches it firmly. Clone size, where shown, is once, few, many, or a class for clones that have expanded.

D	size	V	J	CDR3	DNA
NA	many	TRBV5-5	TRBJ1-5	CASSDDSYQPQHF	TGTGCCAGCAGTGATGACAGTTATCAGCCCCAGCATTTT
NA	few	TRBV11-2	TRBJ1-1	CASSWFGRVNTEAFF	TGTGCCAGCAGCTGGTTTGGGAGAGTGAACACTGAAGCTTTCTTT
NA	NA	TRBV4-2	TRBJ2-1	CASSPTTSSYNEQFF	TGTGCCAGCAGCCCGACGACTAGCTCCTACAATGAGCAGTTCTTC
NA	many	TRBV24-1	TRBJ2-7	CATSEVVYEQYF	TGTGCCACCAGTGAGGTAGTTTACGAGCAGTACTTC
NA	many	TRBV4-2	TRBJ1-2	CASSQDGARSAGYTF	TGTGCCAGCAGCCAAGATGGCGCCAGGTCGGCTGGCTACACCTTC
TRBD1	NA	TRBV20-1	TRBJ1-3	CSATRGPGGNTIYF	TGCAGTGCAACCAGGGGGCCGGGTGGAAACACCATATATTTT
NA	NA	TRBV4-3	TRBJ1-2	CASSPRQSNYGYTF	TGCGCCAGCAGCCCCAGACAGTCGAACTATGGCTACACCTTC
NA	few	TRBV9	TRBJ2-1	CASSVGPNYEQFF	TGTGCCAGCAGCGTAGGACCAAACTATGAGCAGTTCTTC
TRBD2	few	TRBV5-1	TRBJ2-1	CASSPPVGGGGNNEQFF	TGCGCCAGCAGCCCCCCGGTTGGGGGGGGAGGAAACAATGAGCAGTTCTTC
NA	many	TRBV27	TRBJ2-7	CASSPTWTGGHEQYF	TGTGCCAGCAGTCCAACCTGGACGGGGGGCCACGAGCAGTACTTC
TRBD2	few	TRBV4-2	TRBJ2-3	CASSQELAGDTDTQYF	TGTGCCAGCAGCCAAGAATTAGCGGGGGACACAGATACGCAGTATTTT
NA	NA	TRBV30	TRBJ2-5	CAWSPRGETQYF	TGTGCCTGGAGTCCCAGGGGCGAGACCCAGTACTTC
NA	few	TRBV7-8	TRBJ1-5	CASSFDRPGVNQPQHF	TGTGCCAGCAGCTTCGACAGGCCGGGTGTCAATCAGCCCCAGCATTTT
NA	many	TRBV10-3	TRBJ2-2	CAISEPVGELFF	TGTGCCATCAGTGAGCCAGTCGGGGAGCTGTTTTTT
TRBD1	few	TRBV10-3	TRBJ1-1	CATGQGLNTEAFF	TGTGCCACCGGACAGGGACTGAACACTGAAGCTTTCTTT
NA	few	TRBV19	TRBJ1-1	CASSPRGGPQHAFF	TGTGCCAGTAGTCCGAGGGGAGGACCTCAGCATGCTTTCTTT
NA	many	TRBV5-1	TRBJ2-1	CASSPRPPGIHNEQFF	TGCGCCAGCAGTCCGAGGCCCCCAGGGATCCACAATGAGCAGTTCTTC
NA	few	TRBV30	TRBJ1-1	CAWLREGTNTEAFF	TGTGCCTGGCTCAGGGAGGGTACGAACACTGAAGCTTTCTTT
TRBD1	many	TRBV6-5	TRBJ1-2	CASSFDRGPVYGYTF	TGTGCCAGCAGTTTCGACAGGGGTCCTGTCTATGGCTACACCTTC
TRBD1	NA	TRBV20-1	TRBJ1-6	CSASQQGTDSPLHF	TGCAGTGCAAGCCAACAGGGGACCGATTCACCCCTCCACTTT
TRBD1	many	TRBV5-1	TRBJ2-4	CASSLRGQNIQYF	TGCGCCAGCAGCCTCAGGGGGCAGAACATTCAGTACTTC
TRBD1	NA	TRBV7-8	TRBJ2-4	CASSLPGQGAAKNIQYF	TGTGCCAGCAGCTTGCCGGGACAGGGGGCCGCCAAAAACATTCAGTACTTC